These 10 T cell receptor beta chains were all obtained from the same sample, sequenced in a study of T cell repertoires in cytomegalovirus infection. One entry per CDR3 protein, called by TCRdb with MiXCR from the reads. The repertoire holds approximately 250,000 distinct CDR3 sequences, approximately 22% seen once, with 15% to 20% in the top ten. The sample taken for sequencing was CD8+ T cells from PBMCs. Receptors were obtained from a human donor in good health (CMV status not recorded). Some clones in this sample may be carry-over from other donors' samples.

The chain recombines TRBV20-1 with TRBJ2-3; 7 bases fit TRBD2. V lost 3 bases to trimming and J lost 6 bases; unmatched junction nucleotides: 15. Germline V gene sequence: CDR1 DFQATT, CDR2 SNEGSKA (reference sequence). This CDR3 is built from 16 residues. Here the CDR3 DNA reads TGCAGTGCTAGGGGTAGACTAGCCGGGGAGTTGGATACGCAGTATTTT. It is translated as CSARGRLAGELDTQYF.

This clonotype has only a few counts. V is TRBV7-8 and J is TRBJ2-5; 7 bases are a match to TRBD2. This CDR3 is 16 amino acids long. Trimming took 8 bases from V and 1 from J; bases not matched to a gene: 13. The germline V gene encodes CDR1 SGHVS and CDR2 FQNEAQ. The CDR3 DNA follows: TGTGCCAGCGCAAGGTGGGAGGGAGGGGTCCAAGAGACCCAGTACTTC. Amino acids: CASARWEGGVQETQYF.

This clonotype was observed a few times. CDR3 region: CASTLWSSKAKNIQYF. The CDR3 DNA sequence: TGTGCCAGCACCCTATGGAGCAGTAAAGCCAAAAACATTCAGTACTTC. This chain joins TRBV28 and TRBJ2-4; D is undetermined. CDR3 length: 16 amino acids. Between the trimmed V and J ends, which lost 7 bases and 0 bases, there was a span of 16 bases. The germline V gene has CDR1 MDHEN and CDR2 SYDVKM.

This clonotype was counted at least ten times. V and J are TRBV28 and TRBJ2-1, with TRBD2 identical over 10 bases. The CDR3 totals 17 residues. Germline V gene lookup returns CDR1 MDHEN and CDR2 SYDVKM. The V segment lost 1 base and the J segment 5 bases; nucleotides outside the gene matches: 8. This CDR3 is CASSLYPTSGADNEQFF. The CDR3 coding sequence is TGTGCCAGCAGTTTATACCCCACTAGCGGGGCCGACAATGAGCAGTTCTTC.

The V call is TRBV7-3, the J call TRBJ1-6; no clear D gene. Trimming pared 2 bases from V and 6 bases from J, leaving 14 bases between. Per germline, CDR1 SGHTA and CDR2 FQGTGA. CDR3 length: 16 amino acids. CDR3 DNA sequence: TGTGCCAGCAGCTTAGGTAGTCGGGGTAGTAATTCACCCCTCCACTTT. This encodes CASSLGSRGSNSPLHF. The variable domain in full, completed from reference TRBV7-3 and TRBJ1-6, reads GAGVSQTPSNKVTEKGKYVELRCDPISGHTALYWYRQSLGQGPEFLIYFQGTGAADDSGLPNDRFFAVRPEGSVSTLKIQRTERGDSAVYLCASSLGSRGSNSPLHFGNGTRLTVT.

The rearrangement links TRBV2 to TRBJ1-5; D unresolved. Germline V gene lookup returns CDR1 SNHLY and CDR2 FYNNEI. Trimming pared 6 bases from V and 0 bases from J, leaving 12 bases between. The CDR3 is made up of 15 amino acids. CDR3 DNA sequence: TGTGCCAGCAGGGCGTCATCTTTTAGCAATCAGCCCCAGCATTTT. It yields the protein CASRASSFSNQPQHF. Full variable domain (missing parts from reference TRBV2 and TRBJ1-5): EPEVTQTPSHQVTQMGQEVILRCVPISNHLYFYWYRQILGQKVEFLVSFYNNEISEKSEIFDDQFSVERPDGSNFTLKIRSTKLEDSAMYFCASRASSFSNQPQHFGDGTRLSIL.

Many counts were recorded for this clonotype. The V call is TRBV7-8, the J call TRBJ1-2; D may be TRBD1 (6 bases). This CDR3 comprises 13 residues. The V gene's germline CDR1 is SGHVS and CDR2 FQNEAQ. V was trimmed by 8 bases and J by 2 bases, leaving 12 bases between them. In nucleotides, the CDR3 is TGTGCCAGCCGTCCAGGGGCCAACTATGGCTACACCTTC. This sequence encodes CASRPGANYGYTF.

This clonotype was observed a few times. This chain connects TRBV6-1 to TRBJ2-5, with a tentative D call TRBD1 (5 bases). The CDR3 spans 12 residues. Germline V gene sequence: CDR1 MNHNS, CDR2 SASEGT. V was shortened by 10 bases and J by 0 bases, with 9 bases between the two germline ends. The CDR3 DNA is TGTGCCATTGTGACAGACCAAGAGACCCAGTACTTC. Translated, it gives CAIVTDQETQYF.

This clonotype has just a few counts. The chain employs TRBV28 and TRBJ2-3, with 11 bases matching TRBD2. The CDR3 runs to 16 residues. CDR1 and CDR2 from the germline V gene are MDHEN and SYDVKM. V trimming: 4 bases; J trimming: 7 bases; junction bases outside the gene matches: 10. The CDR3 DNA follows: TGTGCCAGCAGTTCCCCCTATAGCGGGGGGGCGAATACGCAGTATTTT. Translation: CASSSPYSGGANTQYF.

This clonotype came up many times. The chain recombines TRBV7-9 with TRBJ2-2; 9 positions agree with TRBD1. CDR3 length: 20 residues. The ends lost 3 bases at V and 2 bases at J; junction bases unmatched: 16. The germline CDR1 and CDR2 sequences are SEHNR and FQNEAQ (reference sequence). CDR3 loop: CASSFPPGTGPVFNTGELFF. The CDR3 DNA reads as TGTGCCAGCAGCTTTCCACCCGGGACAGGGCCGGTTTTTAACACCGGGGAGCTGTTTTTT.